These T cell receptor beta chains were read from a single sample in a study of T cell responses to AZD1222 COVID-19 vaccine. The data were produced by immunoSEQ multiplex PCR, yet TCRdb's version contains in-frame clones alone and is incomplete. The top ten hold more than 8% of the sample, which has around 140,000 clones, about 93% seen once. Sequenced here: peripheral blood, sampled on day 0 of AZD1222 vaccination. The receptors shown here come from an adult in good health. CDR3s include the opening cysteine and the closing phenylalanine or tryptophan. The D gene is left open where the match is weak. Clone size is given for some rows only: seen once, a few or many times, or a class if the clone is expanded.

J gene,D gene,clone size,V gene,CDR3 protein,CDR3 DNA
TRBJ1-2,TRBD1,.,TRBV5-4,CASIGTGDGYTF,TGTGCCAGCATTGGGACAGGGGATGGCTACACCTTC
TRBJ2-2,TRBD1,once,TRBV7-9,CASSPGQGNGELFF,TGTGCCAGCAGCCCGGGACAGGGCAACGGGGAGCTGTTTTTT
TRBJ1-1,TRBD1,.,TRBV11-3,CASRPGTGGGTEAFF,TGTGCCAGCAGACCAGGGACAGGGGGAGGCACTGAAGCTTTCTTT
TRBJ1-4,.,.,TRBV5-6,CASSLRAREKLFF,TGTGCCAGCAGCCTTAGAGCGCGGGAAAAACTGTTTTTT
TRBJ1-3,.,.,TRBV7-2,CASSSRAGNTIYF,TGTGCCAGCAGCTCCAGGGCTGGAAACACCATATATTTT
TRBJ1-5,.,.,TRBV10-3,CAISESNSGHSGLQPQHF,TGTGCCATCAGTGAGTCGAACAGTGGTCATTCGGGACTTCAGCCCCAGCATTTT
TRBJ2-6,TRBD1,.,TRBV5-1,CASSLYRDRGGGANVLTF,TGCGCCAGCAGCTTGTACCGGGACAGGGGAGGTGGGGCCAACGTCCTGACTTTC
TRBJ1-2,.,.,TRBV18,CASSPPAGYGYTF,TGTGCCAGCTCACCACCGGCAGGCTATGGCTACACCTTC
TRBJ1-1,.,.,TRBV7-9,CASSLQGYTEAFF,TGTGCCAGCAGCTTACAGGGATACACTGAAGCTTTCTTT
TRBJ1-3,.,.,TRBV12-5,CASGQLGNTIYF,TGTGCTAGTGGGCAACTCGGAAACACCATATATTTT
TRBJ1-1,.,.,TRBV12-3/TRBV12-4,CASSPQINTEAFF,TGTGCCAGCAGTCCCCAGATAAACACTGAAGCTTTCTTT
TRBJ1-2,TRBD1,once,TRBV19,CASSVQGRDGYTF,TGTGCCAGTAGCGTACAGGGGAGGGATGGCTACACCTTC
TRBJ2-6,.,.,TRBV27,CASAPPGANVLTF,TGTGCCAGCGCGCCGCCTGGGGCCAACGTCCTGACTTTC
TRBJ2-2,TRBD1,.,TRBV7-9,CASSFQGALTGELFF,TGTGCCAGCAGCTTCCAGGGGGCGCTTACCGGGGAGCTGTTTTTT
TRBJ1-2,.,.,TRBV5-6,CASSFPEGLWGYTF,TGTGCCAGCAGCTTCCCAGAGGGGTTGTGGGGCTACACCTTC
TRBJ1-1,.,.,TRBV30,CAWSVVTGNTEAFF,TGTGCCTGGAGTGTGGTAACAGGGAACACTGAAGCTTTCTTT
TRBJ2-2,.,once,TRBV6-1,CASSERAGESTGELFF,TGTGCCAGCAGTGAAAGGGCAGGGGAAAGCACCGGGGAGCTGTTTTTT
TRBJ1-2,.,.,TRBV28,CASNFGGAGYTF,TGTGCCAGCAACTTCGGGGGGGCTGGCTACACCTTC
TRBJ2-7,.,.,TRBV6-5,CASSRTSDISYEQYF,TGTGCCAGCAGCCGCACAAGTGATATATCCTACGAGCAGTACTTC
TRBJ1-2,TRBD1,.,TRBV7-3,CASSQDRGETTGGYTF,TGTGCCAGCAGCCAGGACAGGGGAGAGACAACTGGTGGCTACACCTTC
TRBJ1-2,.,.,TRBV30,CAWIPGAGGYTF,TGTGCCTGGATACCGGGGGCCGGTGGCTACACCTTC
TRBJ1-5,.,.,TRBV9,CASSHGQHSNQPQHF,TGTGCCAGCAGCCATGGACAGCATAGCAATCAGCCCCAGCATTTT